This T cell receptor beta chain appears in the sequencing data of a study of regulatory T cells in long-lasting Graves disease. Study-level points and caveats: A reduction in accuracy may have resulted from the small sample size.

Specified time point: newly diagnosed GD, antithyroid drugs for less than 3 months. The TCR library was prepared using RNA isolated from PBMCs. The diagnosis of Graves' disease used American Thyroid Association guidelines. In this cohort, patients came from an endocrinology department located in Xi'an, China. Investigators prepared the TCR beta libraries by applying iRepertoire HTBI primers and Arm-PCR of CDR3 regions. TCRdb reprocessed the multiplex PCR reads via MiXCR and lists one record per CDR3 protein. The table includes 350,000 to 550,000 distinct CDR3 sequences, approximately 16% detected once. Germline loops: CDR1 MNHEY, CDR2 SVGAGI. V lost 4 bases, J lost 0 bases, and 5 bases stayed unmatched. CDR3 size: 16 residues. Turning to this clonotype: Its target is unknown.

In addition, the sample was reused for a study of T cells in Graves' hyperthyroidism and ophthalmopathy. According to that study: During a first-round RT-PCR of the TCR CDR3, the HTBI primer set was used.

Sample: peripheral blood mononuclear cells (PBMCs), taken at new diagnosis, from a patient treated with antithyroid drugs. This receptor was identified in a woman aged 18-29 years with Graves disease. The chain recombines TRBV6-5 with TRBJ1-4, with 7 nucleotides matching TRBD1. The CDR3 DNA reads TGTGCCAGCAGTTGGGGACAGCTACCAACTAATGAAAAACTGTTTTTT. This codes for CASSWGQLPTNEKLFF.